This TCR beta chain was retrieved from a study of radiotherapy plus CTLA-4 blockade in lung cancer (dated by TCRdb to 2016 to 2019). Study-level background: Among the enrolled patients, 15% to 20% had an objective response, and about 29% reached disease control.

The library was obtained by the immunoSEQ multiplex PCR assay. What TCRdb holds here is the immuneACCESS table cut down to in-frame rearrangements. Part of the clones is not present; checked against another copy, under half of the missing clones reflect an unresolved V gene, and the others are unexplained. Present in this sample are over 75,000 clones, about four fifths of which were seen just once. The top ten hold more than 0.75% of the sample. In this study, focal radiation therapy paired with CTLA-4 blockade (ipilimumab) was tested in patients who had chemo-refractory metastatic non-small-cell lung cancer. Remarks on this clone: Its target antigen remains unknown. No clone much larger than this one lies a single base away; base qualities are absent.

General conclusions and limits of the study: After treatment with radiotherapy and ipilimumab, TCR clones that originated in tumors expanded in peripheral blood. The strongest predictors of response were reported to be early dynamic shifts in blood T cell clones along with a rise in serum interferon-beta following radiation.

The sequence derives from a human donor with non-small cell lung cancer who had stable disease on radiotherapy plus ipilimumab. Sequenced material: peripheral blood, taken from a patient treated with radiotherapy plus ipilimumab.

CDR3 region: CASSLAPQPSEKLFF. The DNA reads as follows: TGCGCCAGCAGCTTGGCCCCCCAACCAAGTGAAAAACTGTTTTTT. The sequence links TRBV5-1 to TRBJ1-4; the D gene assignment is ambiguous. CDR1 and CDR2 are read off the germline V gene as SGHRS and YFSETQ. Between the V and J ends, shortened by 0 bases and 7 bases respectively, the junction contains 13 bases. The CDR3 sequence holds 15 residues, the cysteine and phenylalanine included. The sequence is cut down to CDR3 DNA, 45 bases in frame from base 1.